This section outlines one T cell receptor (beta chain) sequence together with its context. No antigen is known for it. The sample comes from a study of cytomegalovirus exposure and HLA in healthy donors. Findings and limits, study-wide: There were some public TCRs occurring in many donors, but most TCR sequences were rare. Investigators reported approximately 170 TCR beta chains as tied to cytomegalovirus. Three chains linked to CMV were shown in vitro to be specific for CMV antigens.

The germline CDR1 and CDR2 sequences are SGHRS and YFSETQ. Trimming pared 0 bases from V and 4 bases from J, leaving 17 bases between. The CDR3 consists of 17 residues. Assay used: immunoSEQ multiplex PCR; TCRdb lists only in-frame clones, some missing. The sample carries roughly 100,000 clones, 85% recorded once. The V call is TRBV5-1, the J call TRBJ2-1; the D gene is possibly TRBD2 (5 bases). This clonotype was obtained from a man in his late teens or twenties in good health and CMV-seropositive. Sequencing was done on a sample of PBMCs. CDR3 residues: CASSLGIGVQIYNEQFF. CDR3 coding DNA: TGCGCCAGCAGCTTGGGAATCGGGGTCCAAATTTACAATGAGCAGTTCTTC.